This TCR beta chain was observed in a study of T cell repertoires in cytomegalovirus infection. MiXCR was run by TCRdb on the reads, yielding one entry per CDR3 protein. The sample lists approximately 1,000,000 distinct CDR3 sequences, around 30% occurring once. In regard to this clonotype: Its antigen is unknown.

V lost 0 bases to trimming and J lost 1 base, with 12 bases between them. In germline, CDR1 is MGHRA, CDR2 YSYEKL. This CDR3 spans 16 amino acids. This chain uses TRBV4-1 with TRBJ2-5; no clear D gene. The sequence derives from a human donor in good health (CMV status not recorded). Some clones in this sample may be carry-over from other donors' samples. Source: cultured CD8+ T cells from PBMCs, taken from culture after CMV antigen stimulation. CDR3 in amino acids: CASSQEVAWGQETQYF. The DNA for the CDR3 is TGCGCCAGCAGCCAAGAAGTGGCCTGGGGCCAAGAGACCCAGTACTTC.